What follows are 5 T cell receptor beta chains derived from one specimen sequenced in a study of CXCR3 chemokines and chemotherapy response in bladder cancer. MiXCR, applied by TCRdb to the PCR reads, yields one record per CDR3 protein. The table lists 3,000 to 3,500 distinct CDR3 sequences, roughly a quarter of them singletons. Sample collection occurred from a patient whose treatment included neoadjuvant chemotherapy. The receptor source for this set is a human donor with bladder cancer that did not respond to neoadjuvant chemotherapy.

This clonotype is classed as medium-sized (0.01 to 0.1%). The V gene is TRBV7-2, the J gene TRBJ2-5; tentatively, D is TRBD2 (6 bases). This CDR3 has 16 residues. The germline CDR1 and CDR2 sequences are SGHTA and FQGNSA. V lost 5 bases and J 5 bases, leaving 21 bases between the germline ends. The CDR3 DNA sequence: TGTGCCAGCAGCCTCCAGATAGCGGCGCCGGGGGAGACCCAGTACTTC. This encodes CASSLQIAAPGETQYF.

This clonotype is medium-sized (0.01 to 0.1%) by share. The chain employs TRBV6-2 or TRBV6-3 and TRBJ1-2; D is ambiguous. The length of the CDR3 is 14 residues. Between the trimmed V and J ends, which lost 0 bases and 1 base, there was a span of 6 bases. Germline V gene data show CDR1 as MNHEY and CDR2 as SVGEGT. The DNA for the CDR3 is TGTGCCAGCAGTTACTCAACGGGTAACTATGGCTACACCTTC. Its protein is CASSYSTGNYGYTF.

This clonotype was counted ten times or more. The chain links TRBV6-2 or TRBV6-3 to TRBJ1-3, with D perhaps matching TRBD1 (6 bases). Trimming pared 6 bases from V and 4 bases from J, leaving 13 bases between. The CDR3 is made up of 14 amino acids. In germline, CDR1 is MNHEY, CDR2 SVGEGT. CDR3 coding DNA: TGTGCCAGCAGCCAGCCAGGGGTAGGAAACACCATATATTTT. Translating gives CASSQPGVGNTIYF.

This clonotype is medium-sized (0.01 to 0.1%). The chain recombines TRBV7-2 with TRBJ2-7; 9 bases are shared with TRBD1. Per the germline V gene, CDR1 is SGHTA and CDR2 is FQGNSA. Losses at the gene ends were 5 bases for V and 2 bases for J; bases not matched to a gene: 10. CDR3 size: 16 residues. CDR3 in DNA: TGTGCCAGCAGCGCTCGCTGGGGACAGGGAACCTACGAGCAGTACTTC. As protein: CASSARWGQGTYEQYF.

By proportion, this clonotype is medium-sized. The chain combines TRBV19 with TRBJ2-5; TRBD1 aligns across 11 bases. In germline, CDR1 is LNHDA, CDR2 SQIVND (reference sequence). The CDR3 runs to 16 residues. V trimming: 4 bases; J trimming: 7 bases; junction bases outside the gene matches: 11. Written as DNA, the CDR3 is TGTGCCAGTAGTAAGGCGGGACAGGGGGAACGGGGGACCCAGTACTTC. Its translation is CASSKAGQGERGTQYF.